This T cell receptor (beta chain) appears in the sequencing data of a study of beta chain features in type 1 diabetes. Naive, central memory, regulatory and stem cell-like memory cells within the CD4+ compartment were sorted using CD45RO/CCR7/CD25/CD127/CD95/CD27. The study reverse transcribed the entire isolated RNA, so it sequenced expressed TCRB transcripts. Generated by immunoSEQ multiplex PCR, the TCRdb table keeps only in-frame clones and is missing some. The sample has roughly 150,000 clones, 11% seen once. There are 15 residues in the CDR3. Germline assignment: CDR1 SGHTA and CDR2 FQGNSA. V was pared by 5 bases and J by 0 bases, with 6 bases of the junction left unmatched.

This sequence was found in a man in his late teens or twenties in good health. Specimen: central memory CD4+ T cells from blood. This sequence joins TRBV7-2 and TRBJ2-5; TRBD1 aligns across 7 bases. The CDR3 nucleotides read TGTGCCAGCAGCCAACAGGGGCGGTACCAAGAGACCCAGTACTTC. This sequence encodes CASSQQGRYQETQYF. The whole variable domain, filled in from reference TRBV7-2 and TRBJ2-5, reads GAGVSQSPSNKVTEKGKDVELRCDPISGHTALYWYRQSLGQGLEFLIYFQGNSAPDKSGLPSDRFSAERTGGSVSTLTIQRTQQEDSAVYLCASSQQGRYQETQYFGPGTRLLVL.